This T cell receptor (beta chain) was captured in a study of blood T cells in healthy people across ages. With a J-beta primer mix and a sample-barcoded 5' primer, a second PCR ran roughly 6 to 11 cycles. TCRdb reprocessed the 5' RACE reads with MiXCR, giving one entry per CDR3 protein. The table records about 1.6 million distinct CDR3 sequences, almost 35% of them present only once. Between the trimmed V and J ends, which lost 3 bases and 7 bases, there was a span of 16 bases. Germline CDR1 SGHTA, CDR2 FQGTGA. This CDR3 comprises 16 residues. This clonotype turned up a few times. The rearrangement joins TRBV7-3 to TRBJ1-6; TRBD1 is a possible D gene (5 bases). The TCR was taken from a woman in her 30s in good health. Sequencing used blood. CDR3 amino acids: CASSLGGTAGNSPLHF. CDR3 bases: TGTGCCAGCAGCTTGGGGGGGACCGCGGGAAATTCACCCCTCCACTTT. Complete variable domain (other parts from reference TRBV7-3 and TRBJ1-6): GAGVSQTPSNKVTEKGKYVELRCDPISGHTALYWYRQSLGQGPEFLIYFQGTGAADDSGLPNDRFFAVRPEGSVSTLKIQRTERGDSAVYLCASSLGGTAGNSPLHFGNGTRLTVT.